Detailed here is one TCR beta chain. The antigen it binds to is not known. No much larger clonotype is one base removed from it; base qualities were not supplied. This sample was included in a study of control samples from healthy donors and cancer patients (dated by TCRdb to about 2020). From V the trimming removes 4 bases and from J it removes 2 bases, while the gene matches leave 7 bases of the junction unaccounted for. The CDR3 measures 15 amino acids from cysteine to phenylalanine. The DNA shown is the 45-base CDR3, in frame from base 1. Reading the germline V gene (reference sequence) gives CDR1 SEHNR and CDR2 FQNEAQ. Library creation used the immunoSEQ multiplex PCR assay. TCRdb retrieved this table from immuneACCESS and kept in-frame rearrangements only. Not all clones are present; in checked studies, unresolved V genes account for under half, and no reason is known for the remainder. The sample has about 20,000 clones on record, 86% of them singletons. 11% of the sample lies in the top ten.

The source is a woman between 65 and 79 years old with colorectal cancer. The sequencing sample was made of PBMCs. Recombination linked TRBV7-9 to TRBJ1-2, and 7 junctional nucleotides match TRBD1. Here the CDR3 is given as CASSSTQGRNYGYTF. DNA sequence: TGTGCCAGCAGCTCTACACAGGGGCGGAACTATGGCTACACCTTC.